The 24 T cell receptor beta chains below all came from one sample that was sequenced in a study of blood T cell repertoires in COVID-19. Clones were read by immunoSEQ multiplex PCR, and TCRdb kept only the in-frame ones, dropping some. Found here are some 300,000 clones, roughly 84% of them singletons; the top ten hold under 1.3%. Sample: PBMCs or T cells enriched from blood (not recorded which). Receptors were obtained from a young woman who had recovered from COVID-19.

The chain is built from TRBV19 and TRBJ1-5; possible D gene TRBD1, 5 bases. Looked up from germline, CDR1 is LNHDA and CDR2 is SQIVND (reference sequence). Deletions cut 5 bases from V and 0 bases from J, with 14 bases between. The CDR3 sequence is 16 residues long. The CDR3 reads CASSPNLDISNQPQHF. The CDR3 DNA reads TGTGCCAGTAGTCCCAACCTGGACATTAGCAATCAGCCCCAGCATTTT.

The chain joins TRBV28 to TRBJ1-5; possibly TRBD1 for D (6 bases). Per germline, CDR1 MDHEN and CDR2 SYDVKM. V lost 6 bases, J lost 2 bases, and 14 bases lay in between. This CDR3 has 15 residues. CDR3 sequence (DNA): TGTGCCAGCAGCACAGGGATGATGGGCAATCAGCCCCAGCATTTT. Residues: CASSTGMMGNQPQHF.

The CDR3 spells CASSQEGAPYNEQFF. DNA for the CDR3: TGTGCCAGCAGCCAAGAAGGGGCGCCTTACAATGAGCAGTTCTTC. The chain has TRBV3-1 (or the pseudogene TRBV3-2) and TRBJ2-1; possible D gene TRBD1, 5 bases. The CDR3 length is 15 residues. Trimming removed 0 bases at V and 4 bases at J, with 10 bases between. From germline, CDR1 is LGHDT and CDR2 YNNKEL (reference sequence).

J is TRBJ1-2 and V is TRBV5-1, with TRBD1 identical over 9 bases. This CDR3 has 15 residues. Germline CDR1 and CDR2: SGHRS and YFSETQ. Trimming took 4 bases from V and 5 from J; bases not matched to a gene: 9. CDR3 DNA sequence: TGCGCCAGCAGCACCGGGGACAGGGACGGTTATGGCTACACCTTC. Protein sequence: CASSTGDRDGYGYTF.

The J gene is TRBJ2-7, the V gene TRBV7-7; 8 bases match TRBD1. The trim removed 3 bases at V and 3 bases at J, leaving 7 bases unmatched. The CDR3 consists of 15 residues. The V gene's germline CDR1 is SSHAT and CDR2 FNYEAQ (reference sequence). CDR3 region: CASSLGQGAGYEQYF. The CDR3 DNA reads TGTGCCAGCAGCTTGGGGCAGGGGGCAGGCTACGAGCAGTACTTC. Filled out from reference TRBV7-7 and TRBJ2-7, the complete variable domain reads GAGVSQSPRYKVTKRGQDVTLRCDPISSHATLYWYQQALGQGPEFLTYFNYEAQPDKSGLPSDRFSAERPEGSISTLTIQRTEQRDSAMYRCASSLGQGAGYEQYFGPGTRLTVT.

This sequence joins TRBV5-4 and TRBJ2-6, with 7 bases matching TRBD1. CDR1 SGHNT and CDR2 YYREEE come from the germline V gene (reference sequence). V shed 10 bases, J shed 0 bases, and the junction held 13 bases outside the gene matches. This CDR3 region has 17 residues. Here the CDR3 reads CACTRDSFVSGANVLTF. Written as DNA, the CDR3 is TGTGCCTGTACGAGGGACAGTTTCGTCTCTGGGGCCAACGTCCTGACTTTC.

The chain joins TRBV19 to TRBJ1-2, with 9 positions matching TRBD1. This CDR3 comprises 17 residues. Germline V gene sequence: CDR1 LNHDA, CDR2 SQIVND (reference sequence). Losses at the gene ends were 6 bases for V and 2 bases for J; bases not matched to a gene: 13. The CDR3 loop is CASSPRFPGQGNYGYTF. The CDR3 DNA follows: TGTGCCAGTAGCCCTAGGTTCCCGGGACAGGGAAACTATGGCTACACCTTC.

The chain has TRBV7-9 and TRBJ2-7, with TRBD1 matching over 9 bases. CDR1 is SEHNR, CDR2 FQNEAQ, per germline (reference sequence). The ends lost 4 bases at V and 6 bases at J; junction bases unmatched: 1. The CDR3 length is 12 residues. This CDR3 reads CASSSQGAEQYF. The CDR3 DNA is TGTGCCAGCAGCTCACAGGGGGCCGAGCAGTACTTC.

V gene TRBV5-1 combines with J gene TRBJ1-1; 8 bases are shared with TRBD1. V shed 4 bases and J 1 base; nucleotides not matched to a gene: 3. CDR1 SGHRS and CDR2 YFSETQ come from the germline V gene. This CDR3 is built from 14 residues. The CDR3 DNA reads TGCGCCAGCAGCGGGGGGACAGGGAACACTGAAGCTTTCTTT. It codes for CASSGGTGNTEAFF. Full variable domain (rest looked up from reference TRBV5-1 and TRBJ1-1): KAGVTQTPRYLIKTRGQQVTLSCSPISGHRSVSWYQQTPGQGLQFLFEYFSETQRNKGNFPGRFSGRQFSNSRSEMNVSTLELGDSALYLCASSGGTGNTEAFFGQGTRLTVV.

The chain has TRBV7-2 and TRBJ2-1; TRBD1 might be the D (5 bases). The CDR3 is made up of 14 amino acids. Germline V gene lookup returns CDR1 SGHTA and CDR2 FQGNSA. Trimming removed 7 bases from V and 3 bases from J, with 13 bases in between. The CDR3 here is CASKVDSFYNEQFF. CDR3 DNA: TGTGCCAGCAAGGTTGACAGCTTCTACAATGAGCAGTTCTTC.

The rearrangement links TRBV28 to TRBJ2-7; TRBD2 might be the D (7 bases). This CDR3 is built from 15 residues. V lost 7 bases and J 3 bases, leaving 19 bases between the germline ends. Germline V CDR1 and CDR2: MDHEN, SYDVKM. The CDR3 bases are TGTGCCAGCACCATCCATGGGGGGGGCCGCTACGAGCAGTACTTC. Encoded protein: CASTIHGGGRYEQYF.

In its sample, this clone was seen a few times. The genes are TRBV6-1 and TRBJ1-2; D is possibly TRBD1 (5 bases). The V end was cut by 1 base, the J end by 8 bases, with 11 bases between. The CDR3 is 13 residues long. Germline V gene sequence: CDR1 MNHNS, CDR2 SASEGT. In nucleotides, the CDR3 is TGTGCCAGCAGTGAAGGTGGCAGGGAAGGCTACACCTTC. It yields the protein CASSEGGREGYTF.

V usage is TRBV21-1 and J usage is TRBJ2-1; TRBD2, as called in the table, went unchecked against the DNA. TRBV21-1 is designated a pseudogene. This CDR3 comprises 15 residues. The CDR3 coding sequence is TGTGCCAGCAGCCGGCCGGGAGAAAGGAACAATGAGCAGTTCTTC. The encoded protein is CASSRPGERNNEQFF.

V and J are TRBV28 and TRBJ1-2; perhaps TRBD1 as D (6 bases). The germline CDR1 and CDR2 sequences are MDHEN and SYDVKM. This CDR3 spans 14 amino acids. V was pared by 6 bases and J by 13 bases, with 24 bases between. CDR3 nucleotides: TGTGCCAGCAGAAAGGGGGACATCTCTATAAGGGCCACCTTC. Its translation is CASRKGDISIRATF.

This clone appeared once. The chain employs TRBV2 and TRBJ2-7; a weak D match, TRBD2 (5 bases). V was pared by 2 bases and J by 8 bases, with 7 bases between. Germline CDR1 SNHLY, CDR2 FYNNEI. There are 11 residues in the CDR3. This CDR3 is CASSERGKQYF. CDR3 bases: TGTGCCAGCAGTGAACGAGGGAAGCAGTACTTC.

The chain carries TRBV27 and TRBJ1-4; tentative D call: TRBD1 (5 bases). Germline V gene sequence: CDR1 MNHEY, CDR2 SMNVEV (reference sequence). V lost 4 bases to trimming and J lost 4 bases, with 10 bases between them. The CDR3 consists of 14 residues. CDR3 protein: CASSSGGNNEKLFF. The CDR3 bases are TGTGCCAGCAGTTCGGGGGGTAATAATGAAAAACTGTTTTTT.

The DNA for the CDR3 is TGTGCTGCCTCGGAAGGGGGCTTTTCTGGAAACACCATATATTTT. Its translation: CAASEGGFSGNTIYF. This chain uses TRBV19 with TRBJ1-3, with 7 nucleotides matching TRBD1. CDR3 length: 15 amino acids. Germline V CDR1 and CDR2: LNHDA, SQIVND (reference sequence).

The chain carries TRBV25-1 and TRBJ1-6; 10 positions agree with TRBD1. J gave up 6 bases and V 7 bases, and 3 bases lay outside the gene matches. In germline, CDR1 is MGHDK, CDR2 SYGVNS. There are 14 residues in the CDR3. The CDR3 here is CASTRTGGNSPLHF. CDR3 DNA: TGTGCCAGCACCCGGACAGGGGGTAATTCACCCCTCCACTTT.

This clone was observed once. The rearrangement links TRBV28 to TRBJ1-5, with TRBD1 as a possible D gene (5 bases). CDR3 size: 13 residues. V dropped 7 bases and J dropped 4 bases, with 11 bases sitting between them. Germline CDR1 is MDHEN and CDR2 is SYDVKM. This CDR3 reads CASKLTDNQPQHF. The CDR3 DNA reads TGTGCCAGCAAATTGACAGATAATCAGCCCCAGCATTTT.

This clone showed up just a few times. This chain connects TRBV6-5 to TRBJ1-1; 7 nucleotides match TRBD1. Trimming took 5 bases from V and 8 from J; bases not matched to a gene: 5. The germline V gene has CDR1 MNHEY and CDR2 SVGAGI. This CDR3 is built from 12 residues. CDR3 coding DNA: TGTGCCAGCAGTAACAGGGGAGCGGAAGCTTTCTTT. The encoded protein is CASSNRGAEAFF.

This sequence joins TRBV28 and TRBJ1-2, with TRBD1 matching 9 bases. Trimming cost V 3 bases and J 4 bases; bases outside gene matches: 9. The length of the CDR3 is 16 residues. The germline CDR1 and CDR2 sequences are MDHEN and SYDVKM. The CDR3, as DNA: TGTGCCAGCAGTTTTGGGGGACAGGGTAACTTCTATGGCTACACCTTC. Translation: CASSFGGQGNFYGYTF.

This clone was seen just once. The chain is built from TRBV19 and TRBJ1-5; TRBD1 matches at 11 bases. J gave up 6 bases and V 2 bases, and 6 bases lay outside the gene matches. The CDR3 covers 16 residues. CDR1 LNHDA and CDR2 SQIVND come from the germline V gene (reference sequence). CDR3 region: CASSIIWTGGVQPQHF. In DNA, the CDR3 is TGTGCCAGTAGTATAATATGGACAGGGGGCGTTCAGCCCCAGCATTTT.

This clone came up once. This chain uses TRBV7-6 with TRBJ1-3; 8 positions match TRBD1. Trimming at V came to 0 bases and at J to 5 bases, leaving 3 bases not matched to a gene. Germline lookup yields CDR1 SGHVS and CDR2 FNYEAQ. The CDR3 totals 15 residues. CDR3 sequence: CASSLAGTGRNTIYF. CDR3 coding DNA: TGTGCCAGCAGCTTAGCCGGGACAGGACGAAACACCATATATTTT.

This chain uses TRBV19 with TRBJ1-4, with D uncertain. Germline assignment: CDR1 LNHDA and CDR2 SQIVND (reference sequence). V gave up 3 bases and J gave up 3 bases, with 11 bases separating them. CDR3 length: 15 residues. CDR3 region: CASSMVRSPNEKLFF. CDR3 coding DNA: TGTGCCAGTAGTATGGTGCGGAGCCCTAATGAAAAACTGTTTTTT.